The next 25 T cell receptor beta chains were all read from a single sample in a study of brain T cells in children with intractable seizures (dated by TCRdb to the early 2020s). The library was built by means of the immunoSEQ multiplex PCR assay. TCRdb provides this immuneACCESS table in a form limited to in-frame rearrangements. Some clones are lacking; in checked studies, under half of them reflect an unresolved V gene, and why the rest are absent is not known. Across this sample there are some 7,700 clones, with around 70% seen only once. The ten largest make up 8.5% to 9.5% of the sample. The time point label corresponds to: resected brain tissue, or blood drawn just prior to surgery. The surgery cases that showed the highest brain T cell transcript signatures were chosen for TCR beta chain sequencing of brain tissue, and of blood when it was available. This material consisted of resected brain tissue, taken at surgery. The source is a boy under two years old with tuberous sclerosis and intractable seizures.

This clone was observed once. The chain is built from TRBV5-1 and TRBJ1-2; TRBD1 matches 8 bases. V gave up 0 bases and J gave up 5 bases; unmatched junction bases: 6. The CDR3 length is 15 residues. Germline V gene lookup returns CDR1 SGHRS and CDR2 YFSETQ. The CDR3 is CASSLALQGAYGYTF. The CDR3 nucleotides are TGCGCCAGCAGCTTGGCCCTCCAGGGGGCGTATGGCTACACCTTC. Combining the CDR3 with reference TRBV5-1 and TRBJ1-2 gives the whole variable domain KAGVTQTPRYLIKTRGQQVTLSCSPISGHRSVSWYQQTPGQGLQFLFEYFSETQRNKGNFPGRFSGRQFSNSRSEMNVSTLELGDSALYLCASSLALQGAYGYTFGSGTRLTVV.

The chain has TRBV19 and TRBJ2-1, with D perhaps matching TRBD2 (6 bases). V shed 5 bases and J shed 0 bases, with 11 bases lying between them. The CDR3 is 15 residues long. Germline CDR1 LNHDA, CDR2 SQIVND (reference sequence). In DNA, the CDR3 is TGTGCCAGTAGTCTAGCGAAGAGCTCCTACAATGAGCAGTTCTTC. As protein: CASSLAKSSYNEQFF.

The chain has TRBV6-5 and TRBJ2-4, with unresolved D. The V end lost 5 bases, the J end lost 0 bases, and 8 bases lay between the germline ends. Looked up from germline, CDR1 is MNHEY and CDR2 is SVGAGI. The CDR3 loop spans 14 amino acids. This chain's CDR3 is CASSPRTAKNIQYF. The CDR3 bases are TGTGCCAGCAGTCCCCGGACAGCCAAAAACATTCAGTACTTC.

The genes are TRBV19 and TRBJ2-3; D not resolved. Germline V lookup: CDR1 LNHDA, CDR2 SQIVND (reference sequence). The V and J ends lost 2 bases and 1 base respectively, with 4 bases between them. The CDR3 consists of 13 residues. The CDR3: CASSIQGTDTQYF. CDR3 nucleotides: TGTGCCAGTAGTATACAGGGCACAGATACGCAGTATTTT.

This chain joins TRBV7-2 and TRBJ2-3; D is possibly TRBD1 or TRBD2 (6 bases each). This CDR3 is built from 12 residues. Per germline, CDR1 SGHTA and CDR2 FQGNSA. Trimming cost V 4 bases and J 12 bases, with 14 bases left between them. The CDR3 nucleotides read TGTGCCAGCAGCTCCATGAGGGGGGTACAGTATTTT. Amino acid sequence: CASSSMRGVQYF.

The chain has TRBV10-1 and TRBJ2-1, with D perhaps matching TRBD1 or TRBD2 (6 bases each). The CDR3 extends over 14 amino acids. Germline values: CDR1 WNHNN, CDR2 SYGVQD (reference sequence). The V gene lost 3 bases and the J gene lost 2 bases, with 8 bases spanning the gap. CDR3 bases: TGCGCCAGCAGTGAACGGGGGCCCTACAATGAGCAGTTCTTC. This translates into CASSERGPYNEQFF.

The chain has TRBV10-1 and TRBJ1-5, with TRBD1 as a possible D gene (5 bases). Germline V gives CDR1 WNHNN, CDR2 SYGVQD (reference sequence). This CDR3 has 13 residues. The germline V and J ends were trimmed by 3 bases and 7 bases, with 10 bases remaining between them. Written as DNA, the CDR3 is TGCGCCAGCAGTGAAGGGGCTGGACAGCCCCAGCATTTT. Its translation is CASSEGAGQPQHF.

CDR3 DNA sequence: TGTGCCAGCAGCCAAGATTTATGGACCCAATACAATGAGCAGTTCTTC. It codes for CASSQDLWTQYNEQFF. The chain employs TRBV3-1 (or the pseudogene TRBV3-2) and TRBJ2-1; the D is unclear. There are 16 residues in the CDR3. Germline V gene data show CDR1 as LGHDT and CDR2 as YNNKEL (reference sequence). The V end was cut by 0 bases, the J end by 4 bases, with 13 bases between.

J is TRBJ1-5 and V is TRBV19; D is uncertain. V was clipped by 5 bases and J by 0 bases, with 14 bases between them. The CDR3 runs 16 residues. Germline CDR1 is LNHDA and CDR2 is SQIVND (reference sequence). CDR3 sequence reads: CASSSEGQSSNQPQHF. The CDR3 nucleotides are TGTGCCAGTAGTTCTGAAGGGCAGTCTAGCAATCAGCCCCAGCATTTT. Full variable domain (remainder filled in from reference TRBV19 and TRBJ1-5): DGGITQSPKYLFRKEGQNVTLSCEQNLNHDAMYWYRQDPGQGLRLIYYSQIVNDFQKGDIAEGYSVSREKKESFPLTVTSAQKNPTAFYLCASSSEGQSSNQPQHFGDGTRLSIL.

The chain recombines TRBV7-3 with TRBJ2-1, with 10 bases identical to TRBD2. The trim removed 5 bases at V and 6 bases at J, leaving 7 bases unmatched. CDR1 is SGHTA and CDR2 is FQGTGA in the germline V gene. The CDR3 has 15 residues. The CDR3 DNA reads TGTGCCAGCAGCCCCACTAGCGGGGCAGGCAATGAGCAGTTCTTC. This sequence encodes CASSPTSGAGNEQFF. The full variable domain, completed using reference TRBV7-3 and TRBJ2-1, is GAGVSQTPSNKVTEKGKYVELRCDPISGHTALYWYRQSLGQGPEFLIYFQGTGAADDSGLPNDRFFAVRPEGSVSTLKIQRTERGDSAVYLCASSPTSGAGNEQFFGPGTRLTVL.

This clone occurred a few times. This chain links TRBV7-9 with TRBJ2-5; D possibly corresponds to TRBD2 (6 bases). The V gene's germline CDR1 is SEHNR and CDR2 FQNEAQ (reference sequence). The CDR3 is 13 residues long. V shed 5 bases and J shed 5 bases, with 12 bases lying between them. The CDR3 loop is CASSEVGGETQYF. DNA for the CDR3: TGTGCCAGCAGCGAAGTCGGAGGGGAGACCCAGTACTTC.

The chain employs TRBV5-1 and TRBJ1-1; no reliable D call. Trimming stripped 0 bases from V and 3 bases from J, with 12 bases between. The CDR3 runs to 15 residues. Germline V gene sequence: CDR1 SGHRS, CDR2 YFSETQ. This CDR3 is CASSLETPVDTEAFF. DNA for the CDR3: TGCGCCAGCAGCTTGGAGACTCCGGTGGACACTGAAGCTTTCTTT.

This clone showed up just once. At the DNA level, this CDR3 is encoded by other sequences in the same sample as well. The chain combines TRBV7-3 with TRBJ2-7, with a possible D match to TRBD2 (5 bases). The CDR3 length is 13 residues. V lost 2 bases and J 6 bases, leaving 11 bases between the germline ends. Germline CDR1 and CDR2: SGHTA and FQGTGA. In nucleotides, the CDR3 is TGTGCCAGCAGCTTAGGGCCCCGGGGCGAGCAGTACTTC. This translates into CASSLGPRGEQYF.

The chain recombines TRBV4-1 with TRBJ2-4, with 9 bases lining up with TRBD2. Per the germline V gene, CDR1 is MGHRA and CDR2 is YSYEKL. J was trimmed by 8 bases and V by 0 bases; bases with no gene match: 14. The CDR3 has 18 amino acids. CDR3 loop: CASSQDRMREGLRDIQYF. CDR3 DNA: TGCGCCAGCAGCCAAGATCGGATGCGGGAGGGCCTTAGGGACATTCAGTACTTC.

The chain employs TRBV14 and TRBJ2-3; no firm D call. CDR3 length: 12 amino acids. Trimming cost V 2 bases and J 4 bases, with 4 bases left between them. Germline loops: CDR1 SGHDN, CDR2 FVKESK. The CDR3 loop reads CASSQIADTQYF. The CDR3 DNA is TGTGCCAGCAGCCAAATAGCAGATACGCAGTATTTT. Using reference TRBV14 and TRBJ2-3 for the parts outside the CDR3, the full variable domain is EAGVTQFPSHSVIEKGQTVTLRCDPISGHDNLYWYRRVMGKEIKFLLHFVKESKQDESGMPNNRFLAERTGGTYSTLKVQPAELEDSGVYFCASSQIADTQYFGPGTRLTVL.

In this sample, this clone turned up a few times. The CDR3 DNA is TGTGCCATCAAAGGGGTTTCGGGGGAGCTGTTTTTT. Its translation: CAIKGVSGELFF. The chain joins TRBV6-1 to TRBJ2-2; perhaps TRBD1 as D (5 bases). CDR3 length equals 12 residues. CDR1 MNHNS and CDR2 SASEGT come from the germline V gene. Trimming cost V 10 bases and J 8 bases, with 14 bases left between them.

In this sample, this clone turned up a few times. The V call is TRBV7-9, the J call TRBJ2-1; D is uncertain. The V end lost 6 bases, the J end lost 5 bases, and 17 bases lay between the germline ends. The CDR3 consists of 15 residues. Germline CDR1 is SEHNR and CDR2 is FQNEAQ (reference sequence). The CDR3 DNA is TGTGCCAGCAGGTTTACATCCGAGGTCCACAATGAGCAGTTCTTC. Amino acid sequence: CASRFTSEVHNEQFF.

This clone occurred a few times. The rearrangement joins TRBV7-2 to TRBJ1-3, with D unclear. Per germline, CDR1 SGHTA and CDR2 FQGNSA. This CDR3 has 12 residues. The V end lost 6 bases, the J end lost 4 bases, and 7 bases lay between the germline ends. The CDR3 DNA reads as TGTGCCAGCAGATCTCAAGGAAACACCATATATTTT. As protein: CASRSQGNTIYF.

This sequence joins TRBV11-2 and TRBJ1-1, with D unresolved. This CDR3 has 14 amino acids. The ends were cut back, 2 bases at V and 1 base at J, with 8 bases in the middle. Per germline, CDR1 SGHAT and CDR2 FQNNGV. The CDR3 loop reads CASSLTIRNTEAFF. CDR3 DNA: TGTGCCAGCAGCTTAACGATCCGGAACACTGAAGCTTTCTTT.

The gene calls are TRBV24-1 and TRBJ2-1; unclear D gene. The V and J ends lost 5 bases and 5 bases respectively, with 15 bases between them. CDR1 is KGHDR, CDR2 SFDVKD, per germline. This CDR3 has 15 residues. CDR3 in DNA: TGTGCCACCAGTGGTCCGGGCCACCTAAACAATGAGCAGTTCTTC. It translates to CATSGPGHLNNEQFF.

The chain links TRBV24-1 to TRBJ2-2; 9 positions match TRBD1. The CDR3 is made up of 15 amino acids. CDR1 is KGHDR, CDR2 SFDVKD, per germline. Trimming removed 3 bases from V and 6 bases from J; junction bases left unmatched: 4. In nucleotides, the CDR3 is TGTGCCACCAGTGATGTGGGACAGGGACCCGGGGAGCTGTTTTTT. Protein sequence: CATSDVGQGPGELFF.

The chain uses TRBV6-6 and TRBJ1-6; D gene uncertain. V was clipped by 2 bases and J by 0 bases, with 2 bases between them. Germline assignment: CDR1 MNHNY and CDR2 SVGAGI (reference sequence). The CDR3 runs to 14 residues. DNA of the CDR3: TGTGCCAGCAGTTACAGCTCCTATAATTCACCCCTCCACTTT. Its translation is CASSYSSYNSPLHF.

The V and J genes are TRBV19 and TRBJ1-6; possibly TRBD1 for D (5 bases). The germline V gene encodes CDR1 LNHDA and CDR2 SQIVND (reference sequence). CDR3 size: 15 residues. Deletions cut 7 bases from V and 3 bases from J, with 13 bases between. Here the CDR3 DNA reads TGTGCCAGTACCGACAGTTTGGGCTATAATTCACCCCTCCACTTT. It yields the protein CASTDSLGYNSPLHF.

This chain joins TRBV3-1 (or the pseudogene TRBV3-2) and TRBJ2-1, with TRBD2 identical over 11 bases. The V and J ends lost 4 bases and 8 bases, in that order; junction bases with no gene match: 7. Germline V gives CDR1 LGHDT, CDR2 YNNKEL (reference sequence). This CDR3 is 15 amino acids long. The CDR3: CASSRSASGGYEQFF. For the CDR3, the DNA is TGTGCCAGCAGCCGGTCGGCTAGCGGGGGGTATGAGCAGTTCTTC.

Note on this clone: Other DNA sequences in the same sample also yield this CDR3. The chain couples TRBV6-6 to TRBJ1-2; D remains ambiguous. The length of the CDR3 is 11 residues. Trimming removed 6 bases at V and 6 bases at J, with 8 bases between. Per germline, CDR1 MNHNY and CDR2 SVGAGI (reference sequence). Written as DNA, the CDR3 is TGTGCCAGCAGAACTCTTGATGGCTACACCTTC. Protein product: CASRTLDGYTF.